The source of this T cell receptor beta chain is a study of cytomegalovirus exposure and HLA in healthy donors. Study findings and constraints: Several V segments, TRBV6-2 and TRBV6-3 among them, could not be told apart and were dropped. In vitro checks showed that a few CMV-associated chains really do target CMV antigens. An assumption of roughly uniform sequencing depth across donors underlay the presence/absence analyses.

The V end lost 3 bases, the J end lost 0 bases, and 11 bases lay between the germline ends. This CDR3 has 16 residues. Looked up from germline, CDR1 is MGHDK and CDR2 is SYGVNS. Primers: 60 Vbeta forward and 13 Jbeta reverse. TCRdb keeps only in-frame clones here, not all; method: immunoSEQ multiplex PCR. The table has 150,000 to 200,000 clones, approximately 71% seen once; the top ten hold around 4.6%. Of note for this clone: Its antigen remains unknown.

The genes are TRBV25-1 and TRBJ1-4; tentative D call: TRBD1 (6 bases). The TCR sequence derives from a male donor in good health and CMV-seronegative. Source material: PBMCs. In DNA form, the CDR3 reads TGTGCCAGCAGTGAGTTGGACAGCCCAACTAATGAAAAACTGTTTTTT. Translating it yields CASSELDSPTNEKLFF.